This T cell receptor (beta chain) is from a study of blood T cell repertoires in COVID-19. Assay: immunoSEQ multiplex PCR; the TCRdb copy retains only in-frame clones and omits some. The sample lists about 200,000 clones; 85% were seen once. V shed 3 bases and J 3 bases; nucleotides not matched to a gene: 4. The germline gives CDR1 MNHNS, CDR2 SASEGT. The CDR3 is made up of 15 amino acids. Individuals aged about 18 to 89 years were recruited from 24 US areas. Sample: PBMCs or T cells enriched from blood (not recorded which). The gene calls are TRBV6-1 and TRBJ2-7; 11 bases map to TRBD1. The TCR was taken from a man in his forties who had recovered from COVID-19. CDR3 sequence (DNA): TGTGCCAGCAGTGAGCGGACAGGGGGCAGCTACGAGCAGTACTTC. The encoded protein is CASSERTGGSYEQYF.